The 14 T cell receptor beta chains presented below share a single source sample, sequenced in a study of T-cell reconstitution after alpha-beta-depleted transplantation in children. A TCRbeta library incorporating unique molecular identifiers was prepared. TCRdb reprocessed the PCR reads with MiXCR, giving one entry per CDR3 protein. The sample comprises about 610,000 distinct CDR3 sequences, over 9.5% of which are singletons, and approximately 4.1% rests with the top ten. The sequencing used PBMCs from the stem cell graft donor, collected from the stem cell graft. The receptors originated from a human donor who donated a stem cell graft to a child with acute myeloid leukemia.

This clonotype has a handful of counts. This sequence joins TRBV7-9 and TRBJ1-6, with D tentatively TRBD1 (6 bases). The CDR3 has 15 residues. The V and J ends lost 1 base and 14 bases respectively, with 18 bases between them. From germline, CDR1 is SEHNR and CDR2 FQNEAQ (reference sequence). The CDR3 sequence is CASSLVAGATGSLHF. For the CDR3, the DNA is TGTGCCAGCAGCTTAGTAGCGGGGGCCACCGGATCCCTCCACTTT.

The chain is built from TRBV30 and TRBJ1-1; no clear D. V lost 3 bases to trimming and J lost 3 bases, with 5 bases between them. The CDR3 extends over 11 amino acids. Germline lookup yields CDR1 GTSNPN and CDR2 SVGIG (reference sequence). In DNA form, the CDR3 reads TGTGCCTGGAGCCACTACACTGAAGCTTTCTTT. Translation: CAWSHYTEAFF.

The gene calls are TRBV7-2 and TRBJ2-1; 7 positions agree with TRBD2. The CDR3 runs 14 residues. Germline lookup yields CDR1 SGHTA and CDR2 FQGNSA. Trimming cost V 6 bases and J 10 bases; bases outside gene matches: 12. Here the CDR3 DNA reads TGTGCCAGCAGAGAGGGCGGGAGCCCCACCGAGCAGTTCTTC. It specifies CASREGGSPTEQFF.

In this sample, this clonotype turned up a few times. Sequence at one end of the junction differs from germline and may be a read error. The chain is built from TRBV7-7 and TRBJ2-5; D not certain. Looked up from germline, CDR1 is SSHAT and CDR2 is FNYEAQ (reference sequence). This CDR3 has 13 residues. CDR3 DNA: TGTGCTAGCAGCTTAGCCAAAAGGGAGACCCAGTACTTC. Translated: CASSLAKRETQYF. Using reference TRBV7-7 and TRBJ2-5 for the parts outside the CDR3, the full variable domain is GAGVSQSPRYKVTKRGQDVTLRCDPISSHATLYWYQQALGQGPEFLTYFNYEAQPDKSGLPSDRFSAERPEGSISTLTIQRTEQRDSAMYRCASSLAKRETQYFGPGTRLLVL.

Ten or more counts support this clonotype. This chain joins TRBV7-9 and TRBJ2-7; 10 bases fit TRBD2. The junction had 14 bases not matched to a gene; V was cut back by 2 bases and J by 7 bases. From germline, CDR1 is SEHNR and CDR2 FQNEAQ (reference sequence). The CDR3 runs to 17 residues. The CDR3 loop reads CASSLPPSGSTLGEQYF. CDR3 nucleotide sequence: TGTGCCAGCAGCTTACCTCCTAGCGGGAGTACACTGGGGGAGCAGTACTTC.

This clonotype was seen ten or more times. The chain links TRBV29-1 to TRBJ2-7; 8 positions agree with TRBD2. The germline gives CDR1 SQVTM, CDR2 ANQGSEA. This CDR3 spans 13 amino acids. Trimming cost V 5 bases and J 1 base; bases outside gene matches: 4. CDR3 loop: CSVLAGKSYEQYF. The CDR3 DNA reads as TGCAGCGTTTTAGCGGGGAAGTCCTACGAGCAGTACTTC.

A few counts support this clonotype. The gene calls are TRBV6-1 and TRBJ1-4; D unclear. Between the trimmed V and J ends, which lost 8 bases and 7 bases, there was a span of 17 bases. Germline V gene data show CDR1 as MNHNS and CDR2 as SASEGT. The CDR3 is 14 residues long. CDR3 loop: CASFPRGNSEKLFF. CDR3 nucleotides: TGTGCCAGCTTCCCTCGGGGAAATAGTGAAAAACTGTTTTTT.

This clonotype was recorded many times. The chain has TRBV5-1 and TRBJ1-5, with no clear D. The CDR3 runs 15 residues. Germline CDR1 and CDR2: SGHRS and YFSETQ. Trimming pared 0 bases from V and 3 bases from J, leaving 10 bases between. CDR3 coding DNA: TGCGCCAGCAGCTTGGTTCCGGATCTCAATCAGCCCCAGCATTTT. Translated: CASSLVPDLNQPQHF. Together with reference TRBV5-1 and TRBJ1-5, the CDR3 gives the full variable domain: KAGVTQTPRYLIKTRGQQVTLSCSPISGHRSVSWYQQTPGQGLQFLFEYFSETQRNKGNFPGRFSGRQFSNSRSEMNVSTLELGDSALYLCASSLVPDLNQPQHFGDGTRLSIL.

This rearrangement joins TRBV7-9 to TRBJ2-5; 7 bases match TRBD1. Per germline, CDR1 SEHNR and CDR2 FQNEAQ (reference sequence). The CDR3 contains 15 residues. The trim removed 0 bases at V and 5 bases at J, leaving 6 bases unmatched. The CDR3 spells CASSLAPRGRETQYF. The CDR3 DNA is TGTGCCAGCAGCTTAGCGCCTAGGGGGCGGGAGACCCAGTACTTC.

This chain connects TRBV6-2 or TRBV6-3 to TRBJ2-7; 12 bases are shared with TRBD2. The V segment lost 6 bases and the J segment 1 base; nucleotides outside the gene matches: 7. CDR1 and CDR2 (germline): MNHEY, SVGEGT. The CDR3 runs 16 residues. The CDR3 reads CASRLLGLAGSYEQYF. CDR3 bases: TGTGCCAGCAGACTCCTCGGACTAGCGGGATCCTACGAGCAGTACTTC.

V gene TRBV7-9 combines with J gene TRBJ1-5; no reliable D call. CDR1 and CDR2 (germline): SEHNR, FQNEAQ (reference sequence). V shed 1 base and J shed 6 bases, with 10 bases lying between them. The CDR3 consists of 14 residues. The DNA for the CDR3 is TGTGCCAGCAGCTTAGAGGGTGGTACTCAGCCCCAGCATTTT. Translated, it gives CASSLEGGTQPQHF.

In this sample, this clonotype turned up many times. The V and J genes are TRBV20-1 and TRBJ2-2; no clear D. The germline CDR1 and CDR2 sequences are DFQATT and SNEGSKA (reference sequence). V lost 0 bases to trimming and J lost 5 bases, with 10 bases between them. The CDR3 consists of 14 residues. The CDR3 nucleotides read TGCAGTGCTAGAGATGACGAGTGGACCGGGGAGCTGTTTTTT. It encodes CSARDDEWTGELFF.

Ten or more counts support this clonotype. The chain has TRBV6-2 or TRBV6-3 and TRBJ2-1, with D perhaps matching TRBD1 (5 bases). V was cut by 2 bases and J by 7 bases, with 12 bases left in between. Germline V gene lookup returns CDR1 MNHEY and CDR2 SVGEGT. There are 14 residues in the CDR3. The CDR3 coding sequence is TGTGCCAGCAGTTACGGGGCGGTTAGGAATGAGCAGTTCTTC. Translated: CASSYGAVRNEQFF.

This clonotype was found many times. This may arise from a read error, as a much more abundant clone is one base away. The chain has TRBV6-5 and TRBJ2-7; possible D gene TRBD1, 6 bases. This CDR3 is 16 amino acids long. CDR1 is MNHEY and CDR2 is SVGAGI in the germline V gene. The CDR3 DNA is TGTGCCAGCAGTTACAGGGTCGCGACAGGTCCCAACGAGCAGCACTTC. It encodes CASSYRVATGPNEQHF.